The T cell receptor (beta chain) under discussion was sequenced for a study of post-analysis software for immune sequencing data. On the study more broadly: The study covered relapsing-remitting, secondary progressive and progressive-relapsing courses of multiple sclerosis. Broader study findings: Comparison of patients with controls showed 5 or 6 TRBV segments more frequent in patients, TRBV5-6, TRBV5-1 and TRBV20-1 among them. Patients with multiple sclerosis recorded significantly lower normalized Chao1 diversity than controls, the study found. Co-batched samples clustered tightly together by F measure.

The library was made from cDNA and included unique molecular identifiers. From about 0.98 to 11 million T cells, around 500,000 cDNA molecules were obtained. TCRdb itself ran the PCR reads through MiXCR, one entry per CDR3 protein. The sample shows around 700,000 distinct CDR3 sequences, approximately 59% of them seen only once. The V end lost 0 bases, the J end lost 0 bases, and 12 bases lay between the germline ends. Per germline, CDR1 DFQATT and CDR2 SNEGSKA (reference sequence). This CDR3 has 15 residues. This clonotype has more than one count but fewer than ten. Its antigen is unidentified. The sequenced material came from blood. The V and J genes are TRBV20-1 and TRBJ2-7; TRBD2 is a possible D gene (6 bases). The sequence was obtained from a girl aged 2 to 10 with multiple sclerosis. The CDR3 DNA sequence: TGCAGTGCTAGAGATGCGCGCGGGAACTCCTACGAGCAGTACTTC. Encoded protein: CSARDARGNSYEQYF.